These 9 T cell receptor beta chains were sequenced from one sample in a study of persistence of HIV-infected CD4 T cells. An overlapping HIV-1 Gag peptide pool stimulated these cells at about 1 ug/peptide/mL. CD40L/CD69 double-negative CD45RO-high memory CD4+ T cells were collected. These TCRs are of unknown antigen specificity. The libraries were made with immunoSEQ version 4 in survey mode. Sequencing used immunoSEQ multiplex PCR; TCRdb keeps in-frame clones, though not all of them. Found here are 64,000 or so clones, about 69% of them singletons; the top ten hold around 1.7%. Sequenced here: CD4+ T cells sorted from PBMCs after approximately 18-hour stimulation, sampled from a patient who received antiretroviral therapy. The receptors were gathered from an adult man with HIV who was CMV-seropositive.

This clone was counted once. J is TRBJ2-7 and V is TRBV7-3; 8 nucleotides align to TRBD1. CDR3 length: 15 residues. In germline, CDR1 is SGHTA, CDR2 FQGTGA. The V segment lost 5 bases and the J segment 0 bases; nucleotides outside the gene matches: 6. This chain's CDR3 is CASSRGTGPSYEQYF. The CDR3, as DNA: TGTGCCAGCAGCCGAGGGACAGGCCCCTCCTACGAGCAGTACTTC.

The chain uses TRBV7-9 and TRBJ2-4, with TRBD1 identical over 11 bases. The germline CDR1 and CDR2 sequences are SEHNR and FQNEAQ (reference sequence). CDR3 length: 18 amino acids. With V trimmed by 5 bases and J by 0 bases, 9 bases remained unmatched. The CDR3 sequence is CASSPQGQGVVAKNIQYF. The CDR3 DNA sequence: TGTGCCAGCAGCCCCCAGGGACAGGGGGTCGTAGCCAAAAACATTCAGTACTTC. The entire variable domain, with the rest obtained from reference TRBV7-9 and TRBJ2-4, is as follows: DTGVSQNPRHKITKRGQNVTFRCDPISEHNRLYWYRQTLGQGPEFLTYFQNEAQLEKSRLLSDRFSAERPKGSFSTLEIQRTEQGDSAMYLCASSPQGQGVVAKNIQYFGAGTRLSVL.

The J gene is TRBJ1-4, the V gene TRBV6-5; 9 bases fit TRBD1. CDR1 is MNHEY and CDR2 is SVGAGI in the germline V gene. This CDR3 has 14 amino acids. J gave up 7 bases and V 4 bases, and 4 bases lay outside the gene matches. Here the CDR3 reads CASSLETGGEKLFF. CDR3 nucleotides: TGTGCCAGCAGTTTAGAGACAGGGGGTGAAAAACTGTTTTTT.

The rearrangement links TRBV28 to TRBJ2-4, with D perhaps being TRBD1 or TRBD2 (7 bases each). Trimming removed 5 bases at V and 1 base at J, with 18 bases between. The CDR3 is made up of 17 amino acids. The germline V gene has CDR1 MDHEN and CDR2 SYDVKM. CDR3 in DNA: TGTGCCAGCAGTACGCGACAGGGAGGGATTGCCAAAAACATTCAGTACTTC. This gives the protein CASSTRQGGIAKNIQYF.

Here the CDR3 DNA reads TGTGCCAGCAGCGTAGGCGGCGACTTAAGCTCCTACGAGCAGTACTTC. It is translated as CASSVGGDLSSYEQYF. The chain employs TRBV9 and TRBJ2-7; D is undetermined. The V end was cut by 0 bases, the J end by 0 bases, with 13 bases between. Germline CDR1 reads SGDLS; CDR2 reads YYNGEE. The CDR3 extends over 16 amino acids.

This clone was counted a single time. This chain uses TRBV5-1 with TRBJ1-1; weak D call: TRBD1 (5 bases). The CDR3 is 16 amino acids. Between the trimmed V and J ends, which lost 0 bases and 0 bases, there was a span of 12 bases. Germline lookup yields CDR1 SGHRS and CDR2 YFSETQ. The CDR3 sequence is CASSLGGVTMNTEAFF. For the CDR3, the DNA is TGCGCCAGCAGCTTGGGAGGGGTAACAATGAACACTGAAGCTTTCTTT.

The rearrangement uses TRBV10-1 and TRBJ2-4; D not resolved. Trimming shortened V by 8 bases and J by 0 bases, and 11 bases separated the two germline ends. Germline values: CDR1 WNHNN, CDR2 SYGVQD (reference sequence). CDR3 length equals 14 residues. The CDR3 here is CASSSTGAKNIQYF. The CDR3 DNA sequence: TGCGCCAGCTCCTCGACGGGAGCCAAAAACATTCAGTACTTC.

The DNA of the CDR3 is TGCGCCAGCAGCTCCGGGACTAGCGGTACCTACGAGCAGTACTTC. It is translated as CASSSGTSGTYEQYF. This sequence joins TRBV5-1 and TRBJ2-7; 11 positions agree with TRBD2. V shed 3 bases, J shed 2 bases, and the junction held 4 bases outside the gene matches. The CDR3 is 15 residues long. CDR1 and CDR2 (germline): SGHRS, YFSETQ.

This clone came up many times. V and J are TRBV4-2 and TRBJ2-3, with 9 bases fitting TRBD2. From germline, CDR1 is LGHNA and CDR2 YNFKEQ. The V and J ends lost 0 bases and 7 bases, in that order; junction bases with no gene match: 11. The CDR3 is 17 amino acids. The CDR3, as DNA: TGTGCCAGCAGCCAAGAGGGGCAGAGCGGGGGGTTACATACGCAGTATTTT. Protein: CASSQEGQSGGLHTQYF.